One and the same sample provided the 22 T cell receptor beta chains below, sequenced in a study of CXCR3-negative and CXCR3-positive naive CD8 T cells. General study results and limits: Comparison of naive cells showed more hydrophobic TRB CDR3s in CXCR3-positive than in CXCR3-negative naive cells.

The antigens of these receptors remain unknown. Via 5' RACE with UMI labels, TRB cDNA libraries were prepared. TCRdb reprocessed the 5' RACE reads, with one entry per CDR3 protein and no DNA. This sample lists fewer than 140,000 distinct CDR3 sequences; its ten largest clones have approximately 0.38%. The sample comprised naive CXCR3+ CD8+ T cells from blood. Subset meaning: CD45RO-CCR7+CD27+CD95- naive CD8+ T cells expressing CXCR3 (TNR3+). The receptors stem from a human donor in good health. Some clones in this sample may be carry-over from other donors' samples.

The chain links TRBV7-6 to TRBJ2-5; the TCRdb D gene call, TRBD1, has no DNA to confirm it. CDR3 length equals 16 residues. Germline CDR1 reads SGHVS; CDR2 reads FNYEAQ. The CDR3 is CASSPGRRGSWETQYF.

This sequence joins TRBV4-1 and TRBJ2-7; TCRdb indicates TRBD1, and absent DNA this call remains unverified. The CDR3 is 16 residues long. Germline V gene lookup returns CDR1 MGHRA and CDR2 YSYEKL. This CDR3 is CASSQDLAGVSYEQYF.

The chain couples TRBV20-1 to TRBJ2-1; TCRdb picks TRBD1, but there is no DNA to check that call. The germline V gene encodes CDR1 DFQATT and CDR2 SNEGSKA (reference sequence). The CDR3 runs 15 residues. CDR3 residues: CSARRQGALHLEQFF.

The V and J genes are TRBV3-1 and TRBJ2-1; the D gene TCRdb calls, TRBD2, cannot be checked with no DNA. From germline, CDR1 is LGHDT and CDR2 YNNKEL (reference sequence). The CDR3 length is 17 residues. CDR3 in amino acids: CASSPEFGRESYNEQFF.

This rearrangement joins TRBV20-1 to TRBJ1-4. The CDR3 length is 16 residues. Per the germline V gene, CDR1 is DFQATT and CDR2 is SNEGSKA (reference sequence). The CDR3 protein is CSASKLVSSTGEKLFF.

CDR3 loop: CSVIPRQGPYEQYF. The V and J genes are TRBV29-1 and TRBJ2-7; as DNA is missing, the TRBD1 call by TCRdb cannot be tested. This CDR3 contains 14 residues. CDR1 is SQVTM, CDR2 ANQGSEA, per germline.

The genes are TRBV7-9 and TRBJ2-3; with no DNA, the TCRdb D assignment of TRBD2 cannot be verified. Germline V gene lookup returns CDR1 SEHNR and CDR2 FQNEAQ (reference sequence). This CDR3 region has 15 residues. This CDR3 reads CASSLALAGTDTQYF.

The chain employs TRBV18 and TRBJ2-2. Looked up from germline, CDR1 is KGHSH and CDR2 is LQKENI. The CDR3 loop spans 17 amino acids. The CDR3 protein is CASSPPVDGSNTGELFF.

The J gene is TRBJ2-3, the V gene TRBV6-2 or TRBV6-3; there is no DNA to check the TCRdb D call of TRBD1. Germline assignment: CDR1 MNHEY and CDR2 SVGEGT. The CDR3 loop spans 16 amino acids. The CDR3 protein is CASRPTRTGGTDTQYF.

This rearrangement joins TRBV6-1 to TRBJ2-3; TCRdb's assignment of TRBD2 cannot be checked, as there is no DNA. This CDR3 spans 15 amino acids. Germline-derived CDR1 and CDR2 are MNHNS and SASEGT. CDR3 sequence: CASSLPDGHTDTQYF.

This rearrangement joins TRBV29-1 to TRBJ1-2. Germline V gene sequence: CDR1 SQVTM, CDR2 ANQGSEA. The CDR3 is made up of 14 amino acids. The CDR3: CSVDGVENHYGYTF.

J is TRBJ1-1 and V is TRBV25-1; the TCRdb call, TRBD1, lacks DNA for checking. The CDR3 runs 15 residues. Germline CDR1 MGHDK, CDR2 SYGVNS. The CDR3: CASSGDREKNTEAFF.

The chain carries TRBV12-3 or TRBV12-4 and TRBJ2-1; TCRdb selects TRBD2, and the lack of DNA leaves this call unchecked. This CDR3 spans 17 amino acids. The CDR3 protein is CASSQLAGERSYNEQFF.

The chain links TRBV12-3 or TRBV12-4 to TRBJ1-5; the D call from TCRdb, TRBD1, cannot be confirmed without DNA. This CDR3 region has 15 residues. The CDR3 sequence is CASSSTGGWSQPQHF.

V usage is TRBV7-3 and J usage is TRBJ2-7; there is no DNA to check the TCRdb D call of TRBD1. CDR1 is SGHTA and CDR2 is FQGTGA in the germline V gene. The CDR3 has 13 amino acids. This CDR3 reads CASSEGAVDEQYF.

The chain has TRBV11-3 and TRBJ1-2. CDR1 SGHNT and CDR2 YENEEA come from the germline V gene. The CDR3 is 13 residues long. CDR3 region: CASSLVASYGYTF.

The chain couples TRBV7-2 to TRBJ1-5; TCRdb's D call of TRBD1 is untestable without DNA. The CDR3 consists of 16 residues. CDR1 and CDR2 from the germline V gene are SGHTA and FQGNSA. The CDR3 region is CASSPTGGEGNQPQHF. The entire variable domain, with the rest obtained from reference TRBV7-2 and TRBJ1-5, is as follows: GAGVSQSPSNKVTEKGKDVELRCDPISGHTALYWYRQSLGQGLEFLIYFQGNSAPDKSGLPSDRFSAERTGGSVSTLTIQRTQQEDSAVYLCASSPTGGEGNQPQHFGDGTRLSIL.

V is TRBV29-1 and J is TRBJ1-2. The CDR3 covers 14 residues. Germline V gene data show CDR1 as SQVTM and CDR2 as ANQGSEA. This CDR3 reads CSVVLANHNYGYTF.

The chain uses TRBV6-2 or TRBV6-3 and TRBJ2-1; there is no DNA to check the TCRdb D call of TRBD2. Per the germline V gene, CDR1 is MNHEY and CDR2 is SVGEGT. The CDR3 has 21 residues. The CDR3 sequence: CASSRWPGLAGVGRDNNEQFF.

CDR3 residues: CSVGSGRDYGYTF. This chain joins TRBV29-1 and TRBJ1-2. The CDR3 is 13 amino acids. Germline V CDR1 and CDR2: SQVTM, ANQGSEA.

The chain couples TRBV19 to TRBJ1-2. The germline gives CDR1 LNHDA, CDR2 SQIVND (reference sequence). There are 13 residues in the CDR3. CDR3 protein: CASSITDHYGYTF.

The chain combines TRBV20-1 with TRBJ2-3. This CDR3 is 15 amino acids long. From germline, CDR1 is DFQATT and CDR2 SNEGSKA (reference sequence). The CDR3 region is CSATLGYASTDTQYF.